This TCR beta chain comes out of a study of cytomegalovirus exposure and HLA in healthy donors. The J segment lost 7 bases and the V segment lost 8 bases, leaving 2 bases of the junction unmatched. Germline V lookup: CDR1 MNHEY, CDR2 SMNVEV (reference sequence). This CDR3 has 13 residues. Method: immunoSEQ multiplex PCR; TCRdb's copy keeps in-frame clones and lacks some. The table lists 200,000 to 300,000 clones, 85% to 90% of them singletons. The source of this sequence is a man between 18 and 35 years old in good health and CMV-seronegative. This sequence joins TRBV27 and TRBJ2-1; TRBD2 aligns across 13 bases. The sequenced material came from PBMCs. The CDR3 region has the DNA TGTGCCAGCGGACTAGCGGGAGTAAATGAGCAGTTCTTC. Its protein is CASGLAGVNEQFF.